A selection of T cell receptor beta chains follows, all from one sample in a study of shared clonotypes between healthy human individuals. The data were produced by immunoSEQ multiplex PCR, yet TCRdb's version contains in-frame clones alone and is incomplete. The sample shows approximately 1.4 million clones, around 98% of them seen only once. The sequenced sample was naive CD4+ T cells sorted from blood. These TCRs come from a man aged 25 to 45 in good health. CDR3s include the opening cysteine and the closing phenylalanine or tryptophan. D genes are given only for firm matches. Some rows have no size entry. The others give once, few or many, or a class for an expanded clone.

J gene,V gene,D gene,clone size,CDR3 DNA,CDR3 protein
TRBJ2-7,TRBV28,-,-,TGTGCCAGCACCGGGTTAACCGAGCAGTACTTC,CASTGLTEQYF
TRBJ2-1,TRBV7-8,TRBD2,-,TGTGCCAGCAGCTTTGCCCGAGCTAGCGGGAGTTTTGGCGAGCAGTTCTTC,CASSFARASGSFGEQFF
TRBJ2-1,TRBV10-2,-,-,TGCGCCAGCCTAGACATTGTGTACAATGAGCAGTTCTTC,CASLDIVYNEQFF
TRBJ2-2,TRBV4-3,-,-,TGCGCCAGCAGCCAAGACCATCCCGGGGAGCTGTTTTTT,CASSQDHPGELFF
TRBJ2-7,TRBV5-1,TRBD2,-,TGCGCCAGCCGACTAGCGGGAGGGTACGAGCAGTACTTC,CASRLAGGYEQYF
TRBJ2-7,TRBV19,TRBD2,-,TGTGCCAGTAGTAGCATAGCGGGAGCCAAGCGCGAGCAGTACTTC,CASSSIAGAKREQYF
TRBJ1-1,TRBV9,TRBD1,-,TGTGCCAGCAGCGTTACAGGGGCTAACACTGAAGCTTTCTTT,CASSVTGANTEAFF
TRBJ1-4,TRBV10-3,-,-,TGTGCCATCAGTGGGAGCACAACTAATGAAAAACTGTTTTTT,CAISGSTTNEKLFF
TRBJ1-5,TRBV28,-,-,TGTGCCAGCGAGGTCGCAGGGGCCGGGAGCAATCAGCCCCAGCATTTT,CASEVAGAGSNQPQHF
TRBJ1-1,TRBV11-3,-,-,TGTGCCAGCAGCTTAGCGGAGGGCACTGAAGCTTTCTTT,CASSLAEGTEAFF
TRBJ2-7,TRBV19,TRBD1,-,TGTGCCAGTAGTCCGACAGGGATTCCCTACGAGCAGTACTTC,CASSPTGIPYEQYF
TRBJ2-7,TRBV5-4,TRBD2,-,TGTGCCTACTCCCACGGGAGGAGCGCAAATGAGCAGTACTTC,CAYSHGRSANEQYF
TRBJ2-7,TRBV27,-,-,TGTGCCAGCAGTCGCTCCGGGACGACTTATCACGAGCAGTACTTC,CASSRSGTTYHEQYF
TRBJ2-3,TRBV18,-,-,TGTGCCAGCTCACCACTGCCAGATCCTAGCACAGATACGCAGTATTTT,CASSPLPDPSTDTQYF
TRBJ2-7,TRBV11-1,TRBD1,-,TGTGCCTCAACCGGGACAGGGACCTACGAGCAGTACTTC,CASTGTGTYEQYF
TRBJ2-1,TRBV7-9,TRBD1,-,TGTGCCAGCAGCTTAAGTGGTTCAGGGGGCGCGCGAAATGAGCAGTTCTTC,CASSLSGSGGARNEQFF
TRBJ1-4,TRBV18,-,-,TGTGCCAGCTCACCGAGCCGAGATGGTGAAAAACTGTTTTTT,CASSPSRDGEKLFF
TRBJ1-1,TRBV7-9,-,-,TGTGCCAGCAGCTTAATACCCACTGAAGCTTTCTTT,CASSLIPTEAFF
TRBJ2-1,TRBV9,-,-,TGTGCCAGCAGCGGTTACAGCTCCTACAATGAGCAGTTCTTC,CASSGYSSYNEQFF
TRBJ2-6,TRBV6-1,-,once,TGTGCCAGCAGTGAGCGGCCCTCTGGGGCCAACGTCCTGACTTTC,CASSERPSGANVLTF
TRBJ2-7,TRBV7-9,-,-,TGTGCCAGCAGCTTAGGAGAAGGGGGGAGCTACGAGCAGTACTTC,CASSLGEGGSYEQYF
TRBJ2-3,TRBV5-1,-,-,TGCGCCAGCAGCCCCTCTAGCACAGATACGCAGTATTTT,CASSPSSTDTQYF
TRBJ2-1,TRBV25-1,-,-,TGTGCCAGCAGTGTCTCGACCAAGGGGGTGCGGGAGAGGAATGAGCAGTTCTTC,CASSVSTKGVRERNEQFF
TRBJ2-1,TRBV11-2,TRBD2,-,TGTGCCAGCAGCATACGGACTAGCGGGAGCTACAATGAGCAGTTCTTC,CASSIRTSGSYNEQFF
TRBJ2-1,TRBV5-5,-,-,TGTGCCAGCAGCGCGGAGGTCAGGGGCACCTACAATGAGCAGTTCTTC,CASSAEVRGTYNEQFF
TRBJ2-1,TRBV2,-,-,TGTGCCAGCAGTTACCGGGTCCAGTCATTCTACAATGAGCAGTTCTTC,CASSYRVQSFYNEQFF
TRBJ2-1,TRBV27,TRBD2,-,TGTGCCAGCACTGGCGGGGGGTCCTACAATGAGCAGTTCTTC,CASTGGGSYNEQFF
TRBJ1-1,TRBV5-1,-,-,TGCGCCAGCAGCTTGATTCAGAACACTGAAGCTTTCTTT,CASSLIQNTEAFF
TRBJ1-5,TRBV4-1,-,-,TGCGCCAGCAGCCAAGAGGGGGTCGGTCAGCCCCAGCATTTT,CASSQEGVGQPQHF
TRBJ2-5,TRBV5-4,TRBD2,once,TGTGCCAGCAGCCTAGCGGGAGCCCAAGAGACCCAGTACTTC,CASSLAGAQETQYF
TRBJ2-5,TRBV7-2,TRBD1,-,TGTGCCAGCAGCTTTGGGACAGGGTCGCAAGAGACCCAGTACTTC,CASSFGTGSQETQYF
TRBJ2-1,TRBV7-2,-,-,TGTGCCAGCAGCTCAGCCGACAATGAGCAGTTCTTC,CASSSADNEQFF
TRBJ2-2,TRBV11-2,TRBD2,once,TGTGCCAGCAGCTTAGGGTTCACTAGCGGGAGACGGACCGGGGAGCTGTTTTTT,CASSLGFTSGRRTGELFF
TRBJ2-2,TRBV6-5,-,once,TGTGCCAGCAGTTACATGGGCGGGAACACCGGGGAGCTGTTTTTT,CASSYMGGNTGELFF
TRBJ2-7,TRBV27,-,-,TGTGCCAGCAGTTTATCGATGGCGGGCTACGAGCAGTACTTC,CASSLSMAGYEQYF
TRBJ1-4,TRBV5-1,-,-,TGCGCCAGCAGCCTGCTAGGGGTGGATAATGAAAAACTGTTTTTT,CASSLLGVDNEKLFF
TRBJ1-1,TRBV14,-,-,TGTGCCAGCAGTACCGACAGAAACACTGAAGCTTTCTTT,CASSTDRNTEAFF
TRBJ2-7,TRBV7-8,TRBD1,-,TGTGCCAGCAGCAGACACCGGGACAGGTTTAGAGAGCAGTACTTC,CASSRHRDRFREQYF
TRBJ1-4,TRBV7-9,TRBD1,-,TGTGCCAGCAGCTTAATCGCAGGGGGCGATGAAAAACTGTTTTTT,CASSLIAGGDEKLFF